This T cell receptor beta chain was identified during a study of healthy donors' naive CD4 and CD8 T cells. CDR1 and CDR2 from the germline V gene are GTSNPN and SVGIG (reference sequence). The CDR3 length is 12 residues. Trimming pared 2 bases from V and 1 base from J, leaving 5 bases between. TCR libraries were built from approximately 520 ng of total RNA by linear amplification. Each CDR3 protein gets one entry after TCRdb re-called the reads with MiXCR. This table has roughly 200,000 distinct CDR3 sequences, about 76% appearing once. V and J are TRBV30 and TRBJ1-1; no clear D. The sample was naive CD4+ and CD8+ T cells sorted from blood, pooled from several donors. The receptor's source is a pool of human donors in good health; the sample pools cells from several healthy donors. The CDR3 nucleotides read TGTGCCTGGAGTTTGGAGAACACTGAAGCTTTCTTT. Its protein is CAWSLENTEAFF.